What follows are 24 T cell receptor beta chains derived from one specimen sequenced in a study of T cell repertoires in cytomegalovirus infection. The antigens of these receptors remain unknown. TCRdb ran MiXCR on the reads and lists one entry per CDR3 protein. The sample lists fewer than 950,000 distinct CDR3 sequences, around a third occurring once. Material: cultured CD8+ T cells from PBMCs, obtained from culture after CMV antigen stimulation. Receptors originate from a human donor in good health (CMV status not recorded). Some clones in this sample may be carry-over from other donors' samples.

The V gene is TRBV6-1, the J gene TRBJ2-7; possible D gene TRBD1, 6 bases. Germline V lookup: CDR1 MNHNS, CDR2 SASEGT. This CDR3 comprises 13 residues. V lost 7 bases and J lost 0, with 10 bases in between. The CDR3 DNA reads TGTGCCAGCAAAGGGACACCCTCCTACGAGCAGTACTTC. This encodes CASKGTPSYEQYF.

The V call is TRBV27, the J call TRBJ1-5; D call uncertain. V lost 1 base and J lost 4, with 8 bases in between. CDR1 is MNHEY, CDR2 SMNVEV, per germline (reference sequence). The length of the CDR3 is 14 residues. The CDR3: CASSLLPGNQPQHF. The CDR3 nucleotides read TGTGCCAGCAGTTTATTGCCAGGTAATCAGCCCCAGCATTTT.

This clonotype was picked up many times. This rearrangement joins TRBV12-3 or TRBV12-4 to TRBJ2-1; possible D gene TRBD1, 5 bases. Trimming left V 1 base short and J 5 bases short, with 9 bases between. There are 14 residues in the CDR3. CDR3 amino acids: CASSLGQLNNEQFF. As DNA, the CDR3 is TGTGCCAGCAGTTTAGGACAGTTGAACAATGAGCAGTTCTTC.

This rearrangement joins TRBV24-1 to TRBJ2-1; D might be TRBD1 (5 bases). Germline CDR1 reads KGHDR; CDR2 reads SFDVKD. The CDR3 runs 12 residues. V was shortened by 9 bases and J by 5 bases, with 10 bases between the two germline ends. The CDR3 spells CATSLGHNEQFF. Written as DNA, the CDR3 is TGTGCCACCTCCCTGGGGCACAATGAGCAGTTCTTC.

V usage is TRBV10-3 and J usage is TRBJ2-5; D may be TRBD2 (6 bases). V was shortened by 8 bases and J by 4 bases, with 17 bases between the two germline ends. Germline CDR1 is ENHRY and CDR2 is SYGVKD. The CDR3 is 14 residues long. The CDR3 region has the DNA TGTGCCATCGGCTATACGGGGGAAGGAGAGACCCAGTACTTC. This encodes CAIGYTGEGETQYF.

This clonotype has only one observation. The J gene is TRBJ2-6, the V gene TRBV12-5; D unresolved. V lost 3 bases and J lost 4, with 16 bases in between. This CDR3 is built from 17 residues. Per the germline V gene, CDR1 is LGHNT and CDR2 is FRNRAP. CDR3 sequence (DNA): TGTGCTAGTGGTTTTACGGACGATAGTCACGGGGCCAACGTCCTGACTTTC. Residues: CASGFTDDSHGANVLTF.

This clonotype was seen many times. The chain joins TRBV7-8 to TRBJ1-1; D possibly corresponds to TRBD1 (6 bases). The CDR3 length is 15 residues. The V end lost 1 base, the J end lost 7 bases, and 16 bases lay between the germline ends. Germline CDR1 and CDR2: SGHVS and FQNEAQ. CDR3 sequence (DNA): TGTGCCAGCAGCTTAGAGGGGGGGCTTATCGGTGAAGCTTTCTTT. Its protein product is CASSLEGGLIGEAFF.

V and J are TRBV12-3 or TRBV12-4 and TRBJ2-1; tentatively, D is TRBD1 or TRBD2 (5 bases each). V gave up 8 bases and J gave up 4 bases, with 12 bases separating them. The CDR3 runs 13 residues. The chain's CDR3 is CASRDGGYNEQFF. Here the CDR3 DNA reads TGTGCCAGCCGGGACGGCGGGTACAATGAGCAGTTCTTC.

The chain combines TRBV5-1 with TRBJ2-5, with 10 nucleotides matching TRBD1. This CDR3 is built from 21 residues. Trimming cost V 4 bases and J 2 bases; bases outside gene matches: 23. Per germline, CDR1 SGHRS and CDR2 YFSETQ. The CDR3 DNA follows: TGCGCCAGCAGCACGCCCAAGGATTATTTTGCAGACAGGGGGCATCAAGAGACCCAGTACTTC. This encodes CASSTPKDYFADRGHQETQYF.

This clonotype was seen only a few times. This chain connects TRBV2 to TRBJ2-3; TRBD1 agrees at 9 bases. The CDR3 sequence is 13 residues long. The germline CDR1 and CDR2 sequences are SNHLY and FYNNEI. V was pared by 5 bases and J by 5 bases, with 2 bases of the junction left unmatched. The CDR3 sequence: CASSWTGEDTQYF. CDR3 in DNA: TGTGCCAGCAGTTGGACAGGGGAAGATACGCAGTATTTT.

This clonotype was picked up one time. The chain employs TRBV7-8 and TRBJ2-5; weak D call: TRBD2 (5 bases). Germline V lookup: CDR1 SGHVS, CDR2 FQNEAQ. The CDR3 has 16 amino acids. Trimming took off 4 bases at V and 2 bases at J, with 17 bases between the two ends. This CDR3 reads CASSSWGENRQETQYF. In nucleotides, the CDR3 is TGTGCCAGCAGCTCATGGGGAGAAAATCGTCAAGAGACCCAGTACTTC.

V is TRBV29-1 and J is TRBJ2-2, with 9 bases fitting TRBD1. In germline, CDR1 is SQVTM, CDR2 ANQGSEA. V shed 7 bases, J shed 8 bases, and the junction held 8 bases outside the gene matches. This CDR3 has 13 residues. CDR3 in DNA: TGCAGCGGCCGGGACAGGGAAGCGGGGGAGCTGTTTTTT. This codes for CSGRDREAGELFF.

V and J are TRBV2 and TRBJ1-5; a possible D gene is TRBD1 (5 bases). V was cut by 7 bases and J by 3 bases, with 16 bases left in between. From germline, CDR1 is SNHLY and CDR2 FYNNEI. The CDR3 extends over 15 amino acids. Here the CDR3 DNA reads TGTGCCAGCATCGTCCCAGGGATGATCAATCAGCCCCAGCATTTT. The encoded protein is CASIVPGMINQPQHF.

The V and J genes are TRBV20-1 and TRBJ2-2; 12 bases are shared with TRBD2. V was pared by 6 bases and J by 4 bases, with 9 bases of the junction left unmatched. The germline CDR1 and CDR2 sequences are DFQATT and SNEGSKA (reference sequence). The CDR3 runs 16 residues. CDR3 nucleotide sequence: TGCAGTGCCCAGCCCACTAGCGGGGGGCTCACCGGGGAGCTGTTTTTT. Its translation is CSAQPTSGGLTGELFF.

This clonotype was observed at least ten times. The chain is built from TRBV10-3 and TRBJ1-2; no reliable D call. Germline assignment: CDR1 ENHRY and CDR2 SYGVKD. The ends were cut back, 7 bases at V and 8 bases at J, with 11 bases in the middle. The CDR3 sequence is 11 residues long. CDR3 sequence (DNA): TGTGCCATCAACGGCGGAGAGGGCTACACCTTC. Translated: CAINGGEGYTF.

This clonotype was detected a few times. J is TRBJ2-5 and V is TRBV20-1; D perhaps matches TRBD2 (5 bases). This CDR3 is built from 14 residues. CDR1 is DFQATT and CDR2 is SNEGSKA in the germline V gene (reference sequence). Trimming stripped 3 bases from V and 1 base from J, with 12 bases between. CDR3 region: CSARETIAQETQYF. CDR3 nucleotide sequence: TGCAGTGCTAGGGAGACTATCGCCCAAGAGACCCAGTACTTC.

This clonotype was counted between two and nine times. This chain's CDR3 is CASSLSYRPEVTDTQYF. CDR3 nucleotide sequence: TGTGCCAGCAGTCTCTCTTACAGGCCCGAGGTCACAGATACGCAGTATTTT. This chain joins TRBV7-9 and TRBJ2-3; D may be TRBD1 (5 bases). V was trimmed by 6 bases and J by 2 bases, leaving 21 bases between them. The CDR3 contains 17 residues. Germline V gene sequence: CDR1 SEHNR, CDR2 FQNEAQ (reference sequence).

The CDR3 bases are TGCGCCAGCAGCCAAGAAGCCCCAGAGTACTTC. Encoded protein: CASSQEAPEYF. This chain joins TRBV4-3 and TRBJ2-4; D gene uncertain. This CDR3 is 11 amino acids long. The V end lost 0 bases, the J end lost 14 bases, and 8 bases lay between the germline ends. CDR1 and CDR2 from the germline V gene are LGHNA and YSLEER.

This clonotype was detected ten times or more. The J gene is TRBJ1-1, the V gene TRBV7-6; possibly TRBD1 for D (6 bases). Germline CDR1 reads SGHVS; CDR2 reads FNYEAQ. The length of the CDR3 is 15 residues. V lost 1 base to trimming and J lost 8 bases, with 17 bases between them. CDR3 protein: CASSLGWDTGGEAFF. For the CDR3, the DNA is TGTGCCAGCAGCTTAGGGTGGGACACTGGAGGGGAAGCTTTCTTT.

The chain uses TRBV27 and TRBJ2-1, with 7 bases that match TRBD1. The V segment lost 5 bases and the J segment 9 bases; nucleotides outside the gene matches: 7. Germline V lookup: CDR1 MNHEY, CDR2 SMNVEV (reference sequence). This CDR3 is built from 13 residues. The CDR3 is CASSRTGKVEQFF. CDR3 nucleotides: TGTGCCAGCAGTCGGACAGGTAAGGTTGAGCAGTTCTTC.

The V call is TRBV14, the J call TRBJ1-1; 7 bases map to TRBD1. CDR1 is SGHDN, CDR2 FVKESK, per germline. CDR3 length equals 16 residues. V gave up 1 base and J gave up 0 bases; unmatched junction bases: 5. The CDR3 is CASSQVGQSMNTEAFF. In nucleotides, the CDR3 is TGTGCCAGCAGCCAAGTGGGACAGAGCATGAACACTGAAGCTTTCTTT.

The chain recombines TRBV10-3 with TRBJ2-3; D call uncertain. Germline CDR1 ENHRY, CDR2 SYGVKD. The CDR3 loop spans 11 amino acids. V was clipped by 3 bases and J by 4 bases, with 2 bases between them. The CDR3 reads CAISEADTQYF. CDR3 nucleotides: TGTGCCATCAGTGAAGCAGATACGCAGTATTTT.

V is TRBV9 and J is TRBJ1-1; D remains ambiguous. V lost 0 bases and J 2 bases, leaving 8 bases between the germline ends. CDR3 length: 14 amino acids. CDR1 SGDLS and CDR2 YYNGEE come from the germline V gene. CDR3 region: CASSVVDKNTEAFF. Written as DNA, the CDR3 is TGTGCCAGCAGCGTAGTAGACAAAAACACTGAAGCTTTCTTT.

This rearrangement joins TRBV3-1 to TRBJ1-6; 8 nucleotides match TRBD1. The CDR3 has 18 residues. Germline V gene sequence: CDR1 LGHDT, CDR2 YNNKEL (reference sequence). Trimming cost V 1 base and J 7 bases; bases outside gene matches: 12. The CDR3 sequence: CASSQVDRAGGLNSPLHF. CDR3 nucleotides: TGTGCCAGCAGCCAAGTGGACAGGGCTGGAGGATTGAATTCACCCCTCCACTTT. Together with reference TRBV3-1 and TRBJ1-6, the CDR3 gives the full variable domain: DTAVSQTPKYLVTQMGNDKSIKCEQNLGHDTMYWYKQDSKKFLKIMFSYNNKELIINETVPNRFSPKSPDKAHLNLHINSLELGDSAVYFCASSQVDRAGGLNSPLHFGNGTRLTVT.